The 20 T cell receptor beta chains given below trace back to one sample, sequenced in a study of CD8 T cells in ankylosing spondylitis. TCRdb processed the 5' RACE reads anew with MiXCR; each CDR3 protein has one entry. Of 180,000 or so distinct CDR3 sequences in the sample, around 10% are singletons; the top ten hold approximately 32%. Specimen: blood, either unsorted or a sorted T cell fraction (not recorded which). The receptors derive from a male donor with ankylosing spondylitis or in good health (not recorded which).

This clonotype was seen at least ten times. The chain employs TRBV20-1 and TRBJ2-1; 9 positions agree with TRBD1. J lost 8 bases, V lost 3 bases, and 11 bases had no gene match. The germline V gene has CDR1 DFQATT and CDR2 SNEGSKA (reference sequence). This CDR3 has 15 residues. The CDR3 DNA reads TGCAGTGCTAGTAGTTGGGGACAGGGAGGCTATGAGCAGTTCTTC. Translating gives CSASSWGQGGYEQFF.

This clonotype was seen a handful of times. The chain joins TRBV11-2 to TRBJ2-1; 14 positions match TRBD2. Trimming at V came to 2 bases and at J to 7 bases, leaving 10 bases not matched to a gene. Germline V gives CDR1 SGHAT, CDR2 FQNNGV. This CDR3 has 18 residues. CDR3 sequence: CASSLTPGTSGRGNEQFF. CDR3 DNA: TGTGCCAGCAGCTTAACCCCAGGGACTAGCGGGAGAGGGAATGAGCAGTTCTTC.

This clonotype was seen at least ten times. V usage is TRBV27 and J usage is TRBJ2-2, with D tentatively TRBD1 (6 bases). With 6 bases removed from V and 5 bases from J, the gap between germline ends came to 19 bases. The CDR3 is 16 residues long. Germline V lookup: CDR1 MNHEY, CDR2 SMNVEV (reference sequence). CDR3 DNA sequence: TGTGCCAGCAGACCGACAGGCCCCAAAAGAACCGGGGAGCTGTTTTTT. Protein product: CASRPTGPKRTGELFF.

This clonotype was picked up many times. The V call is TRBV9, the J call TRBJ2-2; D possibly corresponds to TRBD2 (5 bases). The germline V and J ends were trimmed by 0 bases and 7 bases, with 16 bases remaining between them. Per the germline V gene, CDR1 is SGDLS and CDR2 is YYNGEE. This CDR3 has 16 amino acids. CDR3 residues: CASSVDERPTFGELFF. In nucleotides, the CDR3 is TGTGCCAGCAGCGTAGACGAGCGGCCCACCTTCGGGGAGCTGTTTTTT.

This clonotype showed up many times. The chain recombines TRBV12-3 or TRBV12-4 with TRBJ2-7; D call uncertain. V was cut by 1 base and J by 7 bases, with 17 bases left in between. The CDR3 contains 15 residues. CDR3 DNA sequence: TGTGCCAGCAGTTTAGGTGGTTACTCCGAGAGGGAGCAGTACTTC. As protein: CASSLGGYSEREQYF.

This clonotype came up many times. V usage is TRBV5-1 and J usage is TRBJ1-1; D is possibly TRBD1 (6 bases). Deletions cut 4 bases from V and 1 base from J, with 11 bases between. The CDR3 totals 14 residues. Germline loops: CDR1 SGHRS, CDR2 YFSETQ. Here the CDR3 DNA reads TGCGCCAGCAGCCAGCAGACAGGGAACACTGAAGCTTTCTTT. This encodes CASSQQTGNTEAFF.

This clonotype was observed at least ten times. V and J are TRBV12-3 or TRBV12-4 and TRBJ2-3; D is undetermined. With 3 bases removed from V and 4 bases from J, the gap between germline ends came to 11 bases. The CDR3 is 14 residues long. CDR3 coding DNA: TGTGCCAGCAGTTTGTCCTCCTCCGCAGATACGCAGTATTTT. Encoded protein: CASSLSSSADTQYF.

This clonotype was seen many times. The gene calls are TRBV29-1 and TRBJ1-2; no reliable D call. V gave up 3 bases and J gave up 4 bases, with 6 bases separating them. The CDR3 has 11 amino acids. The germline V gene has CDR1 SQVTM and CDR2 ANQGSEA. As DNA, the CDR3 is TGCAGCGTTGAGGAGTTCTATGGCTACACCTTC. It translates to CSVEEFYGYTF.

There are many counts of this clonotype. V and J are TRBV6-1 and TRBJ2-1, with TRBD2 matching over 16 bases. In germline, CDR1 is MNHNS, CDR2 SASEGT. The junction had 3 bases not matched to a gene; V was cut back by 3 bases and J by 7 bases. The CDR3 spans 16 residues. CDR3 protein: CASSDGTSGRGNEQFF. CDR3 DNA sequence: TGTGCCAGCAGTGACGGGACTAGCGGGAGGGGGAATGAGCAGTTCTTC.

There are a few counts of this clonotype. V is TRBV5-1 and J is TRBJ2-2; D is possibly TRBD2 (6 bases). Germline V gene data show CDR1 as SGHRS and CDR2 as YFSETQ. V dropped 2 bases and J dropped 5 bases, with 13 bases sitting between them. The CDR3 extends over 15 amino acids. CDR3 in DNA: TGCGCCAGCAGCTTTACCCCGAGCGGGACCGGGGAGCTGTTTTTT. It translates to CASSFTPSGTGELFF.

Regarding this clonotype: A much larger clone lies a single base off, so this may be a read error. The chain employs TRBV28 and TRBJ2-1; no clear D. Germline V gives CDR1 MDHEN, CDR2 SYDVKM. CDR3 size: 13 residues. The CDR3 region has the DNA TGTGTCAGCAGACACCCCGTGCACAATGAGCAGTTCTTC. It encodes CVSRHPVHNEQFF.

Worth noting for this clonotype: The junction differs from germline at one of its ends, possibly a read error. V is TRBV5-1 and J is TRBJ2-2, with a weak D call TRBD2 (6 bases). The CDR3 is made up of 15 amino acids. CDR1 and CDR2 from the germline V gene are SGHRS and YFSETQ. In DNA form, the CDR3 reads TGCGTCAGCAGCTCCTTTGCTGGGGTCACCGGGGGGCTGTTTTTT. This codes for CVSSSFAGVTGGLFF.

The V and J genes are TRBV5-1 and TRBJ1-2; D call uncertain. Deletions cut 6 bases from V and 5 bases from J, with 17 bases between. Looked up from germline, CDR1 is SGHRS and CDR2 is YFSETQ. The CDR3 spans 14 residues. CDR3 in amino acids: CASNPRGSGYGYTF. CDR3 DNA sequence: TGCGCCAGCAATCCTCGGGGTTCCGGGTATGGCTACACCTTC.

This clonotype was observed many times. The chain is built from TRBV7-6 and TRBJ2-7; D remains ambiguous. There are 12 residues in the CDR3. CDR1 and CDR2 from the germline V gene are SGHVS and FNYEAQ. The V and J ends lost 1 base and 4 bases respectively, with 5 bases between them. This CDR3 reads CASSLVGYEQYF. The CDR3, as DNA: TGTGCCAGCAGCTTAGTGGGATACGAGCAGTACTTC.

The chain uses TRBV4-3 and TRBJ2-2; D is uncertain. From germline, CDR1 is LGHNA and CDR2 YSLEER. Trimming took 1 base from V and 6 from J, leaving 9 bases between them. The CDR3 loop spans 14 amino acids. In DNA form, the CDR3 reads TGCGCCAGCAGCCAAGTTGCCGGCGCCGGGGAGCTGTTTTTT. Translated: CASSQVAGAGELFF.

The genes are TRBV11-2 and TRBJ1-2; weak D call: TRBD1 (5 bases). Germline assignment: CDR1 SGHAT and CDR2 FQNNGV. CDR3 length equals 16 residues. With 5 bases removed from V and 3 bases from J, the gap between germline ends came to 19 bases. The CDR3: CASSPRQLRTHYGYTF. CDR3 nucleotides: TGTGCCAGCAGCCCGCGACAGCTCCGAACACACTATGGCTACACCTTC.

The rearrangement links TRBV12-5 to TRBJ1-5; D is unresolved. CDR3 length equals 11 residues. V was clipped by 3 bases and J by 9 bases, with 6 bases between them. CDR1 LGHNT and CDR2 FRNRAP come from the germline V gene. CDR3 DNA: TGTGCTAGTGGTTTTCCCGGGCCCCAGCATTTT. Residues: CASGFPGPQHF.

This clonotype was observed many times. The CDR3 region has the DNA TGCAGCGTTGCCACAGGGGGCTACGAGCAGTACTTC. Protein product: CSVATGGYEQYF. This sequence joins TRBV29-1 and TRBJ2-7, with 8 bases matching TRBD1. This CDR3 region has 12 residues. After removal of 4 bases from V and 3 bases from J, the junction contained 2 bases not matched to a gene. Germline V gene lookup returns CDR1 SQVTM and CDR2 ANQGSEA.

The chain couples TRBV7-2 to TRBJ1-3; D might be TRBD1 (5 bases). V lost 0 bases and J lost 0, with 12 bases in between. Per germline, CDR1 SGHTA and CDR2 FQGNSA. This CDR3 is built from 17 residues. CDR3 DNA: TGTGCCAGCAGCTTAGCCACCGGGGGAAGCTCTGGAAACACCATATATTTT. Translated, it gives CASSLATGGSSGNTIYF.

The chain uses TRBV3-1 and TRBJ1-4, with 11 bases fitting TRBD1. After removal of 8 bases from V and 5 bases from J, the junction contained 25 bases not matched to a gene. This CDR3 has 21 amino acids. Germline assignment: CDR1 LGHDT and CDR2 YNNKEL (reference sequence). The CDR3 nucleotides read TGTGCCAGCTGCAAAGAGATCCCCTGGACAGGGGGCCGCCAACTAAATGAAAAACTGTTTTTT. This translates into CASCKEIPWTGGRQLNEKLFF.